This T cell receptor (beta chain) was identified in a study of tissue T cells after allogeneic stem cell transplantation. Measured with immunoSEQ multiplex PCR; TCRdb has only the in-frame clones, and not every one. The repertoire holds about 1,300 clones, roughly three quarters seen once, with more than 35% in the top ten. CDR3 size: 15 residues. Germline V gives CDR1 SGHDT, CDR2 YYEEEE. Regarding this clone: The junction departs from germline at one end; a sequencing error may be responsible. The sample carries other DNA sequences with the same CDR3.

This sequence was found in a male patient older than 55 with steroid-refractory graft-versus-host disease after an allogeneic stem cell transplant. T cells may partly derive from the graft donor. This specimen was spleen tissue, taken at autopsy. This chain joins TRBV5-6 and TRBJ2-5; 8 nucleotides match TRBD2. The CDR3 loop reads CARRLVAGGGETQYF. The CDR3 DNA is TGCGCCCGCCGCTTGGTGGCCGGGGGGGGAGAGACCCAGTACTTC.